The 30 T cell receptor beta chains below were found in one sample sequenced in a study of control samples from healthy donors and cancer patients. The data were produced by immunoSEQ multiplex PCR, yet TCRdb's version contains in-frame clones alone and is incomplete. The data hold 130,000 or so clones, with about 89% observed a single time. The specimen sequenced was blood. Receptors originate from a man aged 18 to 29 in good health.

The CDR3 DNA reads as TGTGCCAGCAGCGATAGCTCCTACGAGCAGTACTTC. Translating it yields CASSDSSYEQYF. The rearrangement links TRBV5-4 to TRBJ2-7; D is ambiguous. Trimming pared 4 bases from V and 0 bases from J, leaving 5 bases between. The CDR3 contains 12 residues. CDR1 is SGHNT and CDR2 is YYREEE in the germline V gene (reference sequence).

V gene TRBV7-9 combines with J gene TRBJ2-6, with TRBD1 matching 8 bases. The germline V gene has CDR1 SEHNR and CDR2 FQNEAQ (reference sequence). V gave up 5 bases and J gave up 3 bases; unmatched junction bases: 12. This CDR3 is built from 18 residues. The CDR3 nucleotides are TGTGCCAGCAGCGCCCCGGGACAGGTTGTCTTTGGGGCCAACGTCCTGACTTTC. Translated, it gives CASSAPGQVVFGANVLTF.

J is TRBJ2-1 and V is TRBV7-2; the match to TRBD2 covers 8 bases. The CDR3 extends over 14 amino acids. After removal of 7 bases from V and 7 bases from J, the junction contained 9 bases not matched to a gene. Germline values: CDR1 SGHTA, CDR2 FQGNSA. The CDR3 sequence: CASTRNGGGNEQFF. The CDR3 nucleotides are TGTGCCAGCACCCGGAACGGGGGGGGAAATGAGCAGTTCTTC.

The chain couples TRBV4-1 to TRBJ2-2; D is possibly TRBD1 or TRBD2 (6 bases each). Between the trimmed V and J ends, which lost 3 bases and 7 bases, there was a span of 12 bases. Germline-derived CDR1 and CDR2 are MGHRA and YSYEKL. The length of the CDR3 is 14 residues. The CDR3 protein is CASSHLGGDGELFF. The CDR3 DNA follows: TGCGCCAGCAGCCATCTGGGGGGCGACGGGGAGCTGTTTTTT.

The chain links TRBV29-1 to TRBJ2-1, with D perhaps TRBD1 (6 bases). The CDR3 is made up of 14 amino acids. Looked up from germline, CDR1 is SQVTM and CDR2 is ANQGSEA. The V and J ends lost 1 base and 4 bases respectively, with 11 bases between them. CDR3 in amino acids: CSVEGQDFYNEQFF. In DNA form, the CDR3 reads TGCAGCGTTGAAGGACAGGATTTTTACAATGAGCAGTTCTTC.

The V and J genes are TRBV6-5 and TRBJ1-1, with TRBD1 matching over 10 bases. Germline loops: CDR1 MNHEY, CDR2 SVGAGI. The CDR3 extends over 15 amino acids. Germline trimming cut 2 bases from V and 5 bases from J; bases unmatched to any gene: 5. The CDR3 DNA is TGTGCCAGCAGTTACAAGACAGGGGGCGCAACTGAAGCTTTCTTT. This encodes CASSYKTGGATEAFF.

The chain couples TRBV6-6 to TRBJ1-3; TRBD1 is a possible D gene (5 bases). The CDR3 sequence is 15 residues long. Germline CDR1 reads MNHNY; CDR2 reads SVGAGI (reference sequence). Trimming pared 3 bases from V and 2 bases from J, leaving 11 bases between. CDR3 nucleotides: TGTGCCAGCAGTTATTCCGGGACTACTGGAAACACCATATATTTT. This translates into CASSYSGTTGNTIYF.

The gene calls are TRBV29-1 and TRBJ2-3; D is uncertain. V was clipped by 7 bases and J by 3 bases, with 14 bases between them. Germline V gene lookup returns CDR1 SQVTM and CDR2 ANQGSEA. The CDR3 has 13 amino acids. CDR3 loop: CSGMGLLTDTQYF. CDR3 in DNA: TGCAGCGGCATGGGCCTACTAACAGATACGCAGTATTTT.

This sequence joins TRBV6-6 and TRBJ2-2, with 8 bases fitting TRBD2. J gave up 6 bases and V 4 bases, and 1 base lay outside the gene matches. Per germline, CDR1 MNHNY and CDR2 SVGAGI (reference sequence). The CDR3 length is 13 residues. The CDR3, as DNA: TGTGCCAGCAGTTTAGCGGGGCCCGGGGAGCTGTTTTTT. Translating it yields CASSLAGPGELFF.

This rearrangement joins TRBV7-9 to TRBJ2-2; no reliable D call. In germline, CDR1 is SEHNR, CDR2 FQNEAQ (reference sequence). The CDR3 extends over 15 amino acids. The ends were cut back, 5 bases at V and 1 base at J, with 11 bases in the middle. Written as DNA, the CDR3 is TGTGCCAGCAGCCGAAGCGCCTTGAACACCGGGGAGCTGTTTTTT. Residues: CASSRSALNTGELFF.

J is TRBJ1-1 and V is TRBV5-1, with 7 positions matching TRBD1. V was clipped by 0 bases and J by 3 bases; unmatched bases: 2. The CDR3 contains 14 residues. The germline gives CDR1 SGHRS, CDR2 YFSETQ. CDR3 amino acids: CASSLAGGYTEAFF. The CDR3 coding sequence is TGCGCCAGCAGCTTGGCAGGGGGGTACACTGAAGCTTTCTTT.

The CDR3 DNA follows: TGTGCCAGCAGCTTAGAGGCAGGAATGACTGAAGCTTTCTTT. Its translation: CASSLEAGMTEAFF. The chain joins TRBV7-9 to TRBJ1-1; no firm D call. The CDR3 is made up of 14 amino acids. Looked up from germline, CDR1 is SEHNR and CDR2 is FQNEAQ (reference sequence). Deletions cut 1 base from V and 5 bases from J, with 11 bases between. Using reference TRBV7-9 and TRBJ1-1 for the parts outside the CDR3, the full variable domain is DTGVSQNPRHKITKRGQNVTFRCDPISEHNRLYWYRQTLGQGPEFLTYFQNEAQLEKSRLLSDRFSAERPKGSFSTLEIQRTEQGDSAMYLCASSLEAGMTEAFFGQGTRLTVV.

The CDR3 DNA sequence: TGCAGCGTTGCGAACCGCAGGGGGACCACTGAAGCTTTCTTT. It yields the protein CSVANRRGTTEAFF. The J gene is TRBJ1-1, the V gene TRBV29-1; TRBD1 aligns across 7 bases. The CDR3 runs to 14 residues. The V gene's germline CDR1 is SQVTM and CDR2 ANQGSEA. V shed 4 bases and J 4 bases; nucleotides not matched to a gene: 9.

This chain joins TRBV19 and TRBJ1-1; D is uncertain. The CDR3 is 16 residues long. Between the trimmed V and J ends, which lost 2 bases and 0 bases, there was a span of 13 bases. CDR1 is LNHDA, CDR2 SQIVND, per germline (reference sequence). CDR3 in amino acids: CASSIHGQPLNTEAFF. The DNA of the CDR3 is TGTGCCAGTAGTATACACGGTCAGCCACTGAACACTGAAGCTTTCTTT.

The chain has TRBV6-4 and TRBJ2-3; TRBD2 agrees at 13 bases. The CDR3 is 15 amino acids. Trimming took 5 bases from V and 5 from J; bases not matched to a gene: 4. Germline loops: CDR1 MRHNA, CDR2 SNTAGT. CDR3 protein: CASSRTSGGIDTQYF. As DNA, the CDR3 is TGTGCCAGCAGTCGGACTAGCGGGGGAATAGATACGCAGTATTTT.

The chain uses TRBV3-1 (or the pseudogene TRBV3-2) and TRBJ2-3; 9 nucleotides align to TRBD2. J gave up 4 bases and V 1 base, and 12 bases lay outside the gene matches. Germline assignment: CDR1 LGHDT and CDR2 YNNKEL (reference sequence). This CDR3 has 18 residues. Here the CDR3 DNA reads TGTGCCAGCAGCCAAGGAGAGCGGGGGGCCGTATTGCCAGATACGCAGTATTTT. Translation: CASSQGERGAVLPDTQYF.

The chain recombines TRBV6-4 with TRBJ2-2; no firm D call. V was trimmed by 2 bases and J by 5 bases, leaving 6 bases between them. The CDR3 covers 13 residues. The germline V gene encodes CDR1 MRHNA and CDR2 SNTAGT. CDR3 DNA: TGTGCCAGCAGTGACGGAGTAACCGGGGAGCTGTTTTTT. Translating gives CASSDGVTGELFF.

The gene calls are TRBV28 and TRBJ1-1; 7 bases map to TRBD1. Trimming took 5 bases from V and 1 from J; bases not matched to a gene: 7. The CDR3 sequence is 15 residues long. Germline V CDR1 and CDR2: MDHEN, SYDVKM. Here the CDR3 reads CASSLGGAGNTEAFF. CDR3 coding DNA: TGTGCCAGCAGTCTAGGGGGCGCGGGGAACACTGAAGCTTTCTTT. Filled out from reference TRBV28 and TRBJ1-1, the complete variable domain reads DVKVTQSSRYLVKRTGEKVFLECVQDMDHENMFWYRQDPGLGLRLIYFSYDVKMKEKGDIPEGYSVSREKKERFSLILESASTNQTSMYLCASSLGGAGNTEAFFGQGTRLTVV.

The chain employs TRBV7-6 and TRBJ2-3; perhaps TRBD2 as D (6 bases). Looked up from germline, CDR1 is SGHVS and CDR2 is FNYEAQ. This CDR3 contains 16 residues. Trimming left V 5 bases short and J 4 bases short, with 19 bases between. The CDR3 sequence is CASSERGGGFADTQYF. CDR3 sequence (DNA): TGTGCCAGCAGCGAACGGGGTGGGGGGTTTGCAGATACGCAGTATTTT.

The V gene is TRBV7-9, the J gene TRBJ2-3; 8 bases align to TRBD2. Germline CDR1 SEHNR, CDR2 FQNEAQ (reference sequence). With V trimmed by 4 bases and J by 5 bases, 8 bases remained unmatched. CDR3 length: 15 amino acids. The CDR3 nucleotides read TGTGCCAGCAGCTCAACAGCGGGGGAAATAGATACGCAGTATTTT. As protein: CASSSTAGEIDTQYF.

V is TRBV13 and J is TRBJ1-2; D gene unclear. The CDR3 is made up of 13 amino acids. V shed 4 bases and J shed 7 bases, with 13 bases lying between them. The germline gives CDR1 PRHDT, CDR2 FYEKMQ (reference sequence). The CDR3 sequence is CASSSGRLRGYTF. Written as DNA, the CDR3 is TGTGCCAGCAGCTCCGGACGGTTACGTGGCTACACCTTC.

The genes are TRBV7-9 and TRBJ2-1; a weak D match, TRBD1 (6 bases). Germline CDR1 and CDR2: SEHNR and FQNEAQ (reference sequence). The V end lost 3 bases, the J end lost 5 bases, and 11 bases lay between the germline ends. This CDR3 is 14 amino acids long. The CDR3 protein is CASSFLDRDNEQFF. The CDR3 bases are TGTGCCAGCAGCTTTTTGGACAGAGACAATGAGCAGTTCTTC.

This sequence joins TRBV19 and TRBJ1-4; maybe TRBD1 (6 bases). V lost 1 base and J 8 bases, leaving 11 bases between the germline ends. The CDR3 is 14 amino acids. Germline-derived CDR1 and CDR2 are LNHDA and SQIVND (reference sequence). CDR3 loop: CASSIGGRWEKLFF. CDR3 coding DNA: TGTGCCAGTAGTATAGGGGGGCGCTGGGAAAAACTGTTTTTT. Full variable domain (rest looked up from reference TRBV19 and TRBJ1-4): DGGITQSPKYLFRKEGQNVTLSCEQNLNHDAMYWYRQDPGQGLRLIYYSQIVNDFQKGDIAEGYSVSREKKESFPLTVTSAQKNPTAFYLCASSIGGRWEKLFFGSGTQLSVL.

This clone was observed once. V and J are TRBV6-6 and TRBJ1-5; tentatively, D is TRBD1 (6 bases). Between the trimmed V and J ends, which lost 5 bases and 2 bases, there was a span of 19 bases. This CDR3 comprises 17 residues. Germline CDR1 MNHNY, CDR2 SVGAGI (reference sequence). The CDR3 reads CASSPSGGQGGNQPQHF. The CDR3 coding sequence is TGTGCCAGCAGTCCCTCTGGGGGACAAGGTGGCAATCAGCCCCAGCATTTT.

The gene calls are TRBV9 and TRBJ2-2, with D maybe TRBD2 (6 bases). Germline V gene sequence: CDR1 SGDLS, CDR2 YYNGEE. Trimming cost V 6 bases and J 1 base, with 22 bases left between them. The CDR3 runs 18 residues. CDR3 sequence (DNA): TGTGCCAGCACCACGTCTCTGGGGGGTCCCGGGAACACCGGGGAGCTGTTTTTT. This encodes CASTTSLGGPGNTGELFF.

In its sample, this clone was seen once. The rearrangement uses TRBV20-1 and TRBJ1-1; D remains ambiguous. The length of the CDR3 is 11 residues. V lost 4 bases and J 11 bases, leaving 14 bases between the germline ends. Germline CDR1 and CDR2: DFQATT and SNEGSKA (reference sequence). CDR3: CSATRDPGAFF. The CDR3 DNA is TGCAGTGCTACGCGAGATCCTGGGGCTTTCTTT.

This clone was seen once. This sequence joins TRBV7-3 and TRBJ1-1; D is unresolved. Deletions cut 5 bases from V and 2 bases from J, with 9 bases between. Germline CDR1 and CDR2: SGHTA and FQGTGA. This CDR3 region has 13 residues. CDR3 loop: CASSASENTEAFF. The CDR3, as DNA: TGTGCCAGCAGCGCCTCAGAAAACACTGAAGCTTTCTTT.

The chain recombines TRBV4-3 with TRBJ2-2, with TRBD2 as a possible D gene (6 bases). V lost 3 bases and J lost 3, with 14 bases in between. The CDR3 has 16 amino acids. Germline V gene sequence: CDR1 LGHNA, CDR2 YSLEER. The DNA for the CDR3 is TGCGCCAGCAGCCATCCAAACGGGGGTTACACCGGGGAGCTGTTTTTT. This translates into CASSHPNGGYTGELFF.

The chain combines TRBV7-7 with TRBJ1-5; tentative D call: TRBD1 (6 bases). CDR3 length equals 16 residues. Trimming removed 5 bases from V and 0 bases from J, with 14 bases in between. CDR1 is SSHAT and CDR2 is FNYEAQ in the germline V gene (reference sequence). DNA for the CDR3: TGTGCCAGCAGCCGAGCCAGGGGCATTAGCAATCAGCCCCAGCATTTT. It is translated as CASSRARGISNQPQHF.

The chain uses TRBV21-1 and TRBJ1-4. TRBV21-1 is described as a pseudogene. The CDR3 covers 15 residues. The CDR3 nucleotides are TGTGCCAGCAGCAAAGGTGGCCTGGAGCGTGAAAAACTGTTTTTT. It specifies CASSKGGLEREKLFF.